These 15 T cell receptor beta chains were all obtained from the same sample, sequenced in a study of shared clonotypes between healthy human individuals. As defined, naive CD8 cells were CD45RO-negative and positively selected for CCR7, with terminally differentiated effector memory CD45RA+ cells excluded. The method was immunoSEQ multiplex PCR; TCRdb's version includes in-frame clones alone and lacks a portion of them. The table lists about 680,000 clones, around 90% of them singletons. Sequenced input: naive CD8+ T cells sorted from blood. All receptors derive from a man aged 30 to 45 in good health.

This rearrangement joins TRBV27 to TRBJ1-2, with a possible D match to TRBD1 (5 bases). The CDR3 spans 15 residues. The V end lost 4 bases, the J end lost 5 bases, and 17 bases lay between the germline ends. The germline CDR1 and CDR2 sequences are MNHEY and SMNVEV (reference sequence). The CDR3 DNA follows: TGTGCCAGCAGTTGGGGCAGAGACTTTTGGTATGGCTACACCTTC. Amino acids: CASSWGRDFWYGYTF.

The J gene is TRBJ2-7, the V gene TRBV19, with 14 bases that match TRBD2. This CDR3 is built from 18 residues. Trimming took 10 bases from V and 2 from J; bases not matched to a gene: 16. The germline CDR1 and CDR2 sequences are LNHDA and SQIVND (reference sequence). CDR3 sequence: CATSDPGTSGSGAYEQYF. The CDR3 DNA follows: TGTGCCACGTCTGACCCTGGGACTAGCGGGAGTGGGGCCTACGAGCAGTACTTC.

This chain links TRBV5-4 with TRBJ1-1; D ambiguous. Trimming took 2 bases from V and 1 from J, leaving 12 bases between them. This CDR3 is 15 amino acids long. Germline values: CDR1 SGHNT, CDR2 YYREEE (reference sequence). The CDR3 loop is CASSFGRGGNTEAFF. The CDR3 DNA is TGTGCCAGCAGCTTCGGCCGGGGAGGGAACACTGAAGCTTTCTTT.

This clone was seen just once. This sequence joins TRBV30 and TRBJ2-1, with TRBD1 matching over 8 bases. Per the germline V gene, CDR1 is GTSNPN and CDR2 is SVGIG (reference sequence). V lost 2 bases to trimming and J lost 8 bases; unmatched junction nucleotides: 5. The CDR3 is 13 residues long. The CDR3 DNA reads TGTGCCTGGAGTTCACTCAGGGGGCATGAGCAGTTCTTC. It codes for CAWSSLRGHEQFF.

This CDR3 is CASSLVGGGADTQYF. The CDR3 DNA reads as TGTGCCAGCAGTTTAGTTGGCGGGGGAGCAGATACGCAGTATTTT. The V and J genes are TRBV27 and TRBJ2-3, with 7 bases identical to TRBD2. V lost 2 bases, J lost 4 bases, and 6 bases stayed unmatched. Germline CDR1 MNHEY, CDR2 SMNVEV (reference sequence). CDR3 length: 15 amino acids.

This chain joins TRBV29-1 and TRBJ2-7, with D uncertain. The V end was cut by 5 bases, the J end by 2 bases, with 10 bases between. Germline V gene lookup returns CDR1 SQVTM and CDR2 ANQGSEA. The CDR3 is made up of 12 amino acids. CDR3 sequence: CSVRQIPYEQYF. Here the CDR3 DNA reads TGCAGCGTTCGGCAGATCCCCTACGAGCAGTACTTC.

The rearrangement links TRBV7-6 to TRBJ2-2, with 14 bases identical to TRBD2. V was clipped by 6 bases and J by 7 bases; unmatched bases: 10. This CDR3 has 17 amino acids. Germline V gene lookup returns CDR1 SGHVS and CDR2 FNYEAQ. CDR3 residues: CASSPPGLAGENGELFF. In DNA, the CDR3 is TGTGCCAGCAGTCCTCCGGGACTAGCGGGAGAAAACGGGGAGCTGTTTTTT.

The rearrangement uses TRBV28 and TRBJ1-1, with 8 nucleotides matching TRBD1. Germline CDR1 and CDR2: MDHEN and SYDVKM. This CDR3 spans 17 amino acids. J lost 5 bases, V lost 1 base, and 12 bases had no gene match. In DNA, the CDR3 is TGTGCCAGCAGTTTATTGCTGGGACAGGTTGAGGGAACTGAAGCTTTCTTT. Its translation is CASSLLLGQVEGTEAFF.

This clone occurred once. The rearrangement links TRBV15 to TRBJ1-3; D is undetermined. The ends were cut back, 1 base at V and 1 base at J, with 8 bases in the middle. CDR1 is LNHNV and CDR2 is YYDKDF in the germline V gene (reference sequence). This CDR3 is built from 15 residues. CDR3 nucleotide sequence: TGTGCCACCAGCAGAGGACGGACTTCTGGAAACACCATATATTTT. Encoded protein: CATSRGRTSGNTIYF.

V gene TRBV15 combines with J gene TRBJ2-5, with 10 nucleotides matching TRBD2. Germline CDR1 LNHNV, CDR2 YYDKDF (reference sequence). This CDR3 contains 19 residues. Losses at the gene ends were 0 bases for V and 5 bases for J; bases not matched to a gene: 15. The CDR3 reads CATSRDYGPSSGSVETQYF. DNA for the CDR3: TGTGCCACCAGCAGAGATTATGGACCCTCTAGCGGGAGCGTCGAGACCCAGTACTTC.

The V and J genes are TRBV18 and TRBJ2-3; D is unresolved. V was clipped by 2 bases and J by 3 bases, with 9 bases between them. The CDR3 consists of 14 residues. Per germline, CDR1 KGHSH and CDR2 LQKENI. CDR3 residues: CASSPGVTTDTQYF. The CDR3 coding sequence is TGTGCCAGCTCACCAGGTGTAACGACAGATACGCAGTATTTT.

Note on this clone: In the same sample, other DNA sequences code for this CDR3. The rearrangement joins TRBV5-1 to TRBJ2-7; TRBD1 matches at 7 bases. The CDR3 covers 15 residues. Germline V gene data show CDR1 as SGHRS and CDR2 as YFSETQ. V was pared by 0 bases and J by 2 bases, with 5 bases of the junction left unmatched. CDR3 loop: CASSLAGTEAYEQYF. The CDR3 DNA reads TGCGCCAGCAGCTTGGCAGGGACAGAGGCCTACGAGCAGTACTTC.

The V gene is TRBV7-9, the J gene TRBJ2-7; 9 positions agree with TRBD2. V lost 5 bases to trimming and J lost 4 bases; unmatched junction nucleotides: 6. The CDR3 extends over 14 amino acids. Germline lookup yields CDR1 SEHNR and CDR2 FQNEAQ (reference sequence). CDR3 amino acids: CASSPRTSDYEQYF. DNA for the CDR3: TGTGCCAGCAGCCCTCGGACTAGCGATTACGAGCAGTACTTC.

The chain combines TRBV19 with TRBJ2-7; no firm D call. The length of the CDR3 is 14 residues. V dropped 8 bases and J dropped 4 bases, with 18 bases sitting between them. The germline gives CDR1 LNHDA, CDR2 SQIVND (reference sequence). The CDR3 nucleotides read TGTGCCAGTGCCGCCTGGGATACCCTTTACGAGCAGTACTTC. It specifies CASAAWDTLYEQYF.

The chain carries TRBV4-1 and TRBJ2-7, with 12 bases identical to TRBD2. V dropped 2 bases and J dropped 1; count of bases not matched to a gene: 6. The CDR3 is 17 residues long. Germline V gene data show CDR1 as MGHRA and CDR2 as YSYEKL. The CDR3, as DNA: TGCGCCAGCAGCCAAATGGCGACTAGCGGGGGATCCTACGAGCAGTACTTC. Amino acid sequence: CASSQMATSGGSYEQYF.